This T cell receptor beta chain was identified during a study of blood T cells in healthy people across ages. Study-wide points: When one million T cells were used, diversity estimates were thought to be underestimates.

The individuals who served as donors were healthy Caucasians living in Russia, aged roughly 6 to 100. Remarks on this clonotype: What it binds is unknown.

Trimming removed 3 bases at V and 7 bases at J, with 5 bases between. CDR3 length: 11 amino acids. From germline, CDR1 is SNHLY and CDR2 FYNNEI. A second PCR, run for about 7 to 12 cycles, used a sample-barcoded 5' primer plus a J-beta primer mix. Tagging of each cDNA molecule was performed by a template-switch adaptor with 12 random nucleotides. A single record per CDR3 protein comes from TCRdb applying MiXCR to the 5' RACE reads. The table includes 1.5 million to 2 million distinct CDR3 sequences, 30% to 40% detected once. The receptor comes from a woman aged 30 to 39 in good health. The chain joins TRBV2 to TRBJ2-3; the D is unclear. What was sequenced was blood. The CDR3 DNA reads TGTGCCAGCAGTGACAAACATACGCAGTATTTT. Its protein product is CASSDKHTQYF.